This record covers a single T cell receptor (beta chain). Its antigen is undetermined. This sample's time point: newly diagnosed, previously untreated cHL patient sample. PBMCs from patients with newly diagnosed, untreated classical Hodgkin lymphoma served as a comparison group for the relapsed/refractory trial patients. Sequenced by immunoSEQ multiplex PCR; TCRdb stores in-frame clones only, minus some. Of some 21,000 clones detected, roughly 94% appear once; the ten largest clones hold approximately 5%. Trimming removed 5 bases at V and 2 bases at J, with 19 bases between. The CDR3 totals 17 residues. Germline V gene lookup returns CDR1 SEHNR and CDR2 FQNEAQ (reference sequence). This sample is part of a study of PD-1 blockade in classical Hodgkin lymphoma. Study-level results: TCR diversity at baseline was reported to be reduced in newly diagnosed patients relative to healthy donors.

This chain connects TRBV7-9 to TRBJ1-3; no reliable D call. The sequencing input was peripheral blood mononuclear cells (PBMCs). The sequence was collected from a human donor with classical Hodgkin lymphoma. The CDR3: CASSPPYQASPGNTIYF. The CDR3 DNA reads as TGTGCCAGCAGCCCTCCCTATCAGGCGTCCCCTGGAAACACCATATATTTT.